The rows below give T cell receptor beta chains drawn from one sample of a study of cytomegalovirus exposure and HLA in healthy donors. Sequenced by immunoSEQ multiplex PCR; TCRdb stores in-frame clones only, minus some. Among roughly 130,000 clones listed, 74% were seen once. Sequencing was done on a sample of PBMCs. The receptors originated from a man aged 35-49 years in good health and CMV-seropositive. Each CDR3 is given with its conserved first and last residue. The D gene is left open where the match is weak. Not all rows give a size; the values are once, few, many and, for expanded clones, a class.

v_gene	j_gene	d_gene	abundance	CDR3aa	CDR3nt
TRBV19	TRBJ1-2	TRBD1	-	CASSIWTGAAINYGYTF	TGTGCCAGTAGTATATGGACAGGGGCCGCAATCAACTATGGCTACACCTTC
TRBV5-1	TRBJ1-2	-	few	CASSLGGLGYTF	TGCGCCAGCAGCTTGGGTGGACTTGGCTACACCTTC
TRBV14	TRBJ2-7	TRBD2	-	CASSQGWVAGGYHEQYF	TGTGCCAGCAGCCAAGGGTGGGTAGCGGGAGGCTACCACGAGCAGTACTTC
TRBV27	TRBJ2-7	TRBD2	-	CASSLSAGLFDEQYF	TGTGCCAGCAGTTTATCGGCGGGACTATTCGACGAGCAGTACTTC
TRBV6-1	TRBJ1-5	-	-	CASSPTGSNQPQHF	TGTGCCAGCAGTCCTACAGGGAGCAATCAGCCCCAGCATTTT
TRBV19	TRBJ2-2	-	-	CASSISRVTGELFF	TGTGCCAGTAGTATCTCCAGGGTTACCGGGGAGCTGTTTTTT
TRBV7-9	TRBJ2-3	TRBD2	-	CASRRLAGPIADTQYF	TGTGCCAGCAGAAGACTAGCGGGACCTATCGCAGATACGCAGTATTTT
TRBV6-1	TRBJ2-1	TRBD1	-	CASSEDPTDRGLLYNEQFF	TGTGCCAGCAGTGAAGACCCAACGGACAGGGGGCTGCTCTACAATGAGCAGTTCTTC
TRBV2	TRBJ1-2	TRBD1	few	CASRATGAKGGYTF	TGTGCCAGCAGGGCCACAGGGGCGAAGGGTGGCTACACCTTC
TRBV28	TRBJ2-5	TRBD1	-	CASSSDRGKETQYF	TGTGCCAGCAGTTCGGACAGGGGCAAAGAGACCCAGTACTTC
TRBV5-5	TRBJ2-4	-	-	CASSLEAGVRNIQYF	TGTGCCAGCAGCTTGGAGGCAGGGGTTAGGAACATTCAGTACTTC
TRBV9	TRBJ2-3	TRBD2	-	CASSLPTGGGATDTQYF	TGTGCCAGCAGCCTTCCAACAGGCGGGGGGGCCACAGATACGCAGTATTTT
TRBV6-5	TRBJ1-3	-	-	CASSPRQAFGNTIYF	TGTGCCAGCAGCCCCCGACAGGCCTTTGGAAACACCATATATTTT
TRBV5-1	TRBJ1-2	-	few	CASSLQTRDGYTF	TGCGCCAGCAGCCTTCAAACCCGGGATGGCTACACCTTC
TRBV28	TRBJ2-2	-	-	CASGLRTVANTGELFF	TGTGCCAGCGGGTTACGGACAGTCGCGAACACCGGGGAGCTGTTTTTT
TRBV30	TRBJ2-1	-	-	CAWSVALLSSYNEQFF	TGTGCCTGGAGTGTGGCCCTACTAAGCTCCTACAATGAGCAGTTCTTC